This T cell receptor (beta chain) was identified in a study of neurological immune-mediated disorders. From germline, CDR1 is MGHRA and CDR2 YSYEKL. The CDR3 has 15 residues. cDNA synthesis was performed by 5'RACE with 10-nucleotide random UMIs. One entry per CDR3 protein results from TCRdb running MiXCR on the 5' RACE reads. Here the sample spans tens of thousands of distinct CDR3 sequences, roughly an eighth being singletons. Time point described: longitudinal time-point 1 (baseline). Preparation of the unsorted libraries drew on 2 million PBMCs stored at -80 C. Whole-study results and caveats: Whereas HTLV-1-associated myelopathy showed the most TCR clonal expansion, multiple sclerosis showed the least, with levels below those of healthy controls.

This clonotype occurred once. Its target is not known. The junction departs from germline at one end; a sequencing error may be responsible. The chain is built from TRBV4-1 and TRBJ2-5, with a tentative D call TRBD2 (6 bases). This receptor was taken from a female donor with HTLV-1-associated myelopathy (HAM/TSP). Sequencing input: PBMCs. CDR3 nucleotide sequence: TGCGCCAGCAGCCAAGATTCCGACAGCGGGCGGACCAAGTACTTC. It codes for CASSQDSDSGRTKYF.